This TCR beta chain was recovered during a study of blood T cell repertoires in COVID-19. Study at large: COVID-19 samples from acute and convalescent phases originated in the United States, Italy and Spain. Sources were T cells, B-cell-depleted T cells, or PBMCs; the material itself was cDNA or gDNA.

Clones were read by immunoSEQ multiplex PCR, and TCRdb kept only the in-frame ones, dropping some. This table has under 300,000 clones, approximately 82% appearing once. The sequence was collected from a man between 60 and 75 years old who had recovered from COVID-19. What was sequenced was peripheral blood.

Here the CDR3 reads CASSWGQGTYEQYF. The CDR3 DNA is TGTGCCAGCAGTTGGGGACAGGGAACCTACGAGCAGTACTTC. The chain recombines TRBV6-6 with TRBJ2-7; 9 positions agree with TRBD1. V lost 4 bases and J lost 2; bases outside the gene matches: 3. This CDR3 spans 14 amino acids. Looked up from germline, CDR1 is MNHNY and CDR2 is SVGAGI (reference sequence).